Below, 32 T cell receptor beta chains from the same sample are listed, as sequenced in a study of PD-1 blockade in classical Hodgkin lymphoma. Method: immunoSEQ multiplex PCR; TCRdb's copy keeps in-frame clones and lacks some. The sample lists about 98,000 clones, more than 90% seen once, with less than 3.5% in the top ten. Autologous stem cell transplantation was followed by relapse in every patient, and brentuximab vedotin exposure varied. Sample: peripheral blood mononuclear cells (PBMCs), taken at baseline. The receptors here all came from a human donor with classical Hodgkin lymphoma.

V usage is TRBV7-9 and J usage is TRBJ2-5; 10 bases are shared with TRBD1. Losses at the gene ends were 3 bases for V and 1 base for J; bases not matched to a gene: 11. The length of the CDR3 is 18 residues. Germline loops: CDR1 SEHNR, CDR2 FQNEAQ (reference sequence). This CDR3 is CASSFGIGTGVTQETQYF. CDR3 sequence (DNA): TGTGCCAGCAGCTTCGGGATCGGGACAGGGGTCACCCAAGAGACCCAGTACTTC.

V usage is TRBV29-1 and J usage is TRBJ2-5, with 14 bases that match TRBD2. J gave up 5 bases and V 3 bases, and 8 bases lay outside the gene matches. This CDR3 is built from 16 residues. Germline-derived CDR1 and CDR2 are SQVTM and ANQGSEA. This chain's CDR3 is CSVDGTGTSGSETQYF. In nucleotides, the CDR3 is TGCAGCGTTGACGGAACCGGGACTAGCGGGAGTGAGACCCAGTACTTC.

The chain links TRBV2 to TRBJ1-1, with D possibly being TRBD1 (6 bases). The V gene's germline CDR1 is SNHLY and CDR2 FYNNEI. The CDR3 consists of 14 residues. V was clipped by 4 bases and J by 1 base, with 10 bases between them. CDR3 coding DNA: TGTGCCAGCAGTGGGGACACATGGAACACTGAAGCTTTCTTT. Translated: CASSGDTWNTEAFF.

V usage is TRBV30 and J usage is TRBJ1-4; D call uncertain. The ends were cut back, 2 bases at V and 5 bases at J, with 21 bases in the middle. The CDR3 has 17 amino acids. Germline V gene sequence: CDR1 GTSNPN, CDR2 SVGIG (reference sequence). CDR3 sequence (DNA): TGTGCCTGGAGTAGTAGGGTCTGGCTTCACCAGAATGAAAAACTGTTTTTT. It yields the protein CAWSSRVWLHQNEKLFF.

This chain uses TRBV5-6 with TRBJ2-1; 10 positions match TRBD2. V lost 3 bases and J lost 2; bases outside the gene matches: 2. This CDR3 is built from 15 residues. The germline gives CDR1 SGHDT, CDR2 YYEEEE. The CDR3 region has the DNA TGTGCCAGCAGCTCTCTAGCGGGAGCCTACAATGAGCAGTTCTTC. This gives the protein CASSSLAGAYNEQFF.

The rearrangement joins TRBV2 to TRBJ1-5, with D possibly matching TRBD1 (5 bases). CDR1 and CDR2 (germline): SNHLY, FYNNEI. The ends were cut back, 3 bases at V and 4 bases at J, with 13 bases in the middle. This CDR3 has 15 residues. CDR3 residues: CASSDWGGGNQPQHF. CDR3 bases: TGTGCCAGCAGTGACTGGGGGGGAGGAAATCAGCCCCAGCATTTT. The full variable domain, in which reference TRBV2 and TRBJ1-5 provide the parts outside the CDR3, is EPEVTQTPSHQVTQMGQEVILRCVPISNHLYFYWYRQILGQKVEFLVSFYNNEISEKSEIFDDQFSVERPDGSNFTLKIRSTKLEDSAMYFCASSDWGGGNQPQHFGDGTRLSIL.

This chain connects TRBV27 to TRBJ2-3; 7 nucleotides match TRBD2. The germline V gene has CDR1 MNHEY and CDR2 SMNVEV (reference sequence). The trim removed 6 bases at V and 2 bases at J, leaving 17 bases unmatched. The CDR3 has 18 residues. DNA of the CDR3: TGTGCCAGCAGCCAAACTTGGGGAGGGGCCAGCCCCACAGATACGCAGTATTTT. It encodes CASSQTWGGASPTDTQYF.

V gene TRBV6-6 combines with J gene TRBJ1-1; D remains ambiguous. Germline V gene sequence: CDR1 MNHNY, CDR2 SVGAGI (reference sequence). The CDR3 spans 15 residues. Between the trimmed V and J ends, which lost 3 bases and 4 bases, there was a span of 15 bases. The CDR3, as DNA: TGTGCCAGCAGTTATGTGGAGGGCGGGTCCACTGAAGCTTTCTTT. Translated: CASSYVEGGSTEAFF.

The chain has TRBV28 and TRBJ2-7; D is undetermined. The CDR3 extends over 12 amino acids. V shed 3 bases and J shed 6 bases, with 9 bases lying between them. Germline V lookup: CDR1 MDHEN, CDR2 SYDVKM. The CDR3: CASSLLVREQYF. For the CDR3, the DNA is TGTGCCAGCAGTTTGTTGGTTCGCGAGCAGTACTTC. Using reference TRBV28 and TRBJ2-7 for the parts outside the CDR3, the full variable domain is DVKVTQSSRYLVKRTGEKVFLECVQDMDHENMFWYRQDPGLGLRLIYFSYDVKMKEKGDIPEGYSVSREKKERFSLILESASTNQTSMYLCASSLLVREQYFGPGTRLTVT.

The chain carries TRBV4-1 and TRBJ2-1; 10 bases are shared with TRBD2. With V trimmed by 3 bases and J by 7 bases, 6 bases remained unmatched. Germline-derived CDR1 and CDR2 are MGHRA and YSYEKL. CDR3 length: 15 residues. CDR3: CASSQEGLARNEQFF. The CDR3 bases are TGCGCCAGCAGCCAGGAGGGACTAGCGAGAAATGAGCAGTTCTTC.

V usage is TRBV2 and J usage is TRBJ2-3; possibly TRBD1 for D (6 bases). CDR1 SNHLY and CDR2 FYNNEI come from the germline V gene. This CDR3 comprises 16 residues. V gave up 6 bases and J gave up 2 bases, with 18 bases separating them. The CDR3: CASRRDKTPSTDTQYF. The CDR3 DNA reads TGTGCCAGCAGACGGGACAAGACCCCTTCCACAGATACGCAGTATTTT.

The chain combines TRBV4-2 with TRBJ2-3; TRBD1 is a possible D gene (5 bases). The CDR3 has 15 residues. The V end was cut by 4 bases, the J end by 0 bases, with 11 bases between. The germline CDR1 and CDR2 sequences are LGHNA and YNFKEQ. CDR3 bases: TGTGCCAGCAGCCCCGTGTGGGGCAGCACAGATACGCAGTATTTT. The encoded protein is CASSPVWGSTDTQYF.

This clone was counted only a few times. The chain carries TRBV6-5 and TRBJ1-1; TRBD1 is a possible D gene (6 bases). The V end was cut by 6 bases, the J end by 10 bases, with 12 bases between. This CDR3 is built from 11 residues. The germline V gene encodes CDR1 MNHEY and CDR2 SVGAGI. The CDR3 DNA reads TGTGCCAGCAGGAGGGGGGAGGCAGCTTTCTTT. Protein sequence: CASRRGEAAFF.

This chain uses TRBV5-6 with TRBJ2-7; no reliable D call. CDR1 is SGHDT and CDR2 is YYEEEE in the germline V gene. The CDR3 loop spans 16 amino acids. Trimming shortened V by 3 bases and J by 3 bases, and 19 bases separated the two germline ends. The CDR3 is CASSYTVSLGSYEQYF. The CDR3 DNA reads as TGTGCCAGCAGCTACACCGTTTCTCTAGGCAGCTACGAGCAGTACTTC.

This rearrangement joins TRBV19 to TRBJ1-5; 8 bases are shared with TRBD1. This CDR3 contains 16 residues. Germline lookup yields CDR1 LNHDA and CDR2 SQIVND (reference sequence). V gave up 6 bases and J gave up 0 bases; unmatched junction bases: 7. The CDR3 nucleotides read TGTGCCAGTAGCACTAGGACAGGGAATAGCAATCAGCCCCAGCATTTT. Translating gives CASSTRTGNSNQPQHF.

The gene calls are TRBV19 and TRBJ1-4; 7 nucleotides align to TRBD1. After removal of 4 bases from V and 8 bases from J, the junction contained 10 bases not matched to a gene. The CDR3 extends over 15 amino acids. Germline V gene lookup returns CDR1 LNHDA and CDR2 SQIVND (reference sequence). CDR3 nucleotide sequence: TGTGCCAGTAGTAGACGGGACAGTGTGGCAGAAAAACTGTTTTTT. It codes for CASSRRDSVAEKLFF.

The rearrangement uses TRBV23-1 and TRBJ2-1; 9 bases are a match to TRBD1. TRBV23-1 is designated an ORF whose function remains uncertain. There are 15 residues in the CDR3. The trim removed 3 bases at V and 8 bases at J, leaving 8 bases unmatched. CDR3 amino acids: CASSHLTGGIDEQFF. CDR3 DNA sequence: TGCGCCAGCAGTCATCTGACAGGGGGTATTGATGAGCAGTTCTTC.

This chain joins TRBV28 and TRBJ2-1; TRBD2 agrees at 11 bases. Per germline, CDR1 MDHEN and CDR2 SYDVKM. Trimming took 6 bases from V and 6 from J; bases not matched to a gene: 7. This CDR3 contains 15 residues. This chain's CDR3 is CASSRLAGSSNEQFF. DNA of the CDR3: TGTGCCAGCAGCCGACTAGCGGGATCGAGCAATGAGCAGTTCTTC. The variable domain in full, completed from reference TRBV28 and TRBJ2-1, reads DVKVTQSSRYLVKRTGEKVFLECVQDMDHENMFWYRQDPGLGLRLIYFSYDVKMKEKGDIPEGYSVSREKKERFSLILESASTNQTSMYLCASSRLAGSSNEQFFGPGTRLTVL.

The chain couples TRBV27 to TRBJ1-6; 7 positions agree with TRBD1. The ends lost 6 bases at V and 7 bases at J; junction bases unmatched: 9. Germline loops: CDR1 MNHEY, CDR2 SMNVEV (reference sequence). The CDR3 is made up of 15 amino acids. The chain's CDR3 is CASSLTGTENSPLHF. CDR3 coding DNA: TGTGCCAGCAGCTTAACCGGGACAGAAAATTCACCCCTCCACTTT.

CDR3 amino acids: CASSSWTGKSSYEQYF. CDR3 sequence (DNA): TGTGCCAGCAGCTCCTGGACGGGAAAGAGCTCCTACGAGCAGTACTTC. The chain employs TRBV5-8 and TRBJ2-7, with a weak D call TRBD2 (5 bases). The CDR3 spans 16 residues. V lost 3 bases and J lost 0, with 16 bases in between. Germline CDR1 and CDR2: SGHTS and YDEGEE.

This clone was counted a single time. The chain has TRBV2 and TRBJ2-3; weak D call: TRBD2 (6 bases). The CDR3 sequence is 15 residues long. The V end was cut by 8 bases, the J end by 0 bases, with 15 bases between. Germline-derived CDR1 and CDR2 are SNHLY and FYNNEI. The DNA for the CDR3 is TGTGCCAGCCCTGGCGGAAGCGGGAGCACAGATACGCAGTATTTT. Translating it yields CASPGGSGSTDTQYF.

The rearrangement joins TRBV10-1 to TRBJ2-3; D possibly matches TRBD1 or TRBD2 (6 bases each). This CDR3 is built from 15 residues. V was clipped by 6 bases and J by 0 bases, with 13 bases between them. Germline V gene data show CDR1 as WNHNN and CDR2 as SYGVQD (reference sequence). In nucleotides, the CDR3 is TGCGCCAGCAGCTTAGGCGGGACAAGCACAGATACGCAGTATTTT. Translated: CASSLGGTSTDTQYF.

This chain joins TRBV5-4 and TRBJ2-1, with D possibly matching TRBD2 (7 bases). The CDR3 has 15 residues. The V and J ends lost 2 bases and 5 bases respectively, with 14 bases between them. CDR1 is SGHNT and CDR2 is YYREEE in the germline V gene (reference sequence). The CDR3 loop is CASSFRPGGHNEQFF. The CDR3 DNA reads TGTGCCAGCAGCTTTCGCCCCGGGGGGCACAATGAGCAGTTCTTC.

This clone was seen just once. The V gene is TRBV29-1, the J gene TRBJ2-5, with a tentative D call TRBD1 (5 bases). The germline CDR1 and CDR2 sequences are SQVTM and ANQGSEA. V lost 7 bases, J lost 5 bases, and 11 bases lay in between. The CDR3 loop spans 11 amino acids. In DNA, the CDR3 is TGCAGCGCAAGGAAGGGGGAGACCCAGTACTTC. Protein product: CSARKGETQYF.

The CDR3: CASSFARDDATNEKLFF. The CDR3 DNA reads as TGTGCCAGCAGTTTTGCCCGAGACGATGCAACTAATGAAAAACTGTTTTTT. The chain links TRBV28 to TRBJ1-4; D uncertain. Germline CDR1 MDHEN, CDR2 SYDVKM. Trimming took 3 bases from V and 0 from J, leaving 14 bases between them. The CDR3 runs 17 residues.

In its sample, this clone was seen once. The chain links TRBV28 to TRBJ2-2; D unresolved. Germline assignment: CDR1 MDHEN and CDR2 SYDVKM. With 2 bases removed from V and 5 bases from J, the gap between germline ends came to 6 bases. The CDR3 loop spans 13 amino acids. The CDR3 region has the DNA TGTGCCAGCAGTTTAATGGGGACCGGGGAGCTGTTTTTT. This codes for CASSLMGTGELFF.

This chain links TRBV29-1 with TRBJ2-7, with 11 positions matching TRBD2. With 3 bases clipped from V and 5 bases from J, the junction kept 6 bases outside the gene matches. The CDR3 loop spans 14 amino acids. The germline V gene encodes CDR1 SQVTM and CDR2 ANQGSEA. This chain's CDR3 is CSVDIAGGLDEQYF. Written as DNA, the CDR3 is TGCAGCGTTGACATAGCGGGAGGGTTAGACGAGCAGTACTTC.

The V and J genes are TRBV7-6 and TRBJ2-7, with TRBD1 matching 12 bases. The CDR3 has 19 amino acids. Germline V lookup: CDR1 SGHVS, CDR2 FNYEAQ. Unmatched junction bases numbered 11, after V lost 0 bases and J lost 2 bases. CDR3: CASSLAAGTGGFFPYEQYF. CDR3 bases: TGTGCCAGCAGCTTAGCGGCCGGGACAGGGGGCTTTTTCCCCTACGAGCAGTACTTC.

The gene calls are TRBV14 and TRBJ2-4; 11 bases line up with TRBD1. There are 16 residues in the CDR3. The V gene end was trimmed by 4 bases and the J gene end by 4 bases; junction bases not matched to a gene: 6. CDR1 and CDR2 (germline): SGHDN, FVKESK. The CDR3 reads CASSPWTGGGKNIQYF. In nucleotides, the CDR3 is TGTGCCAGCAGCCCGTGGACAGGGGGCGGGAAAAACATTCAGTACTTC.

The rearrangement uses TRBV28 and TRBJ2-1, with 9 nucleotides matching TRBD1. The germline V gene encodes CDR1 MDHEN and CDR2 SYDVKM. CDR3 size: 15 residues. V was pared by 6 bases and J by 7 bases, with 10 bases of the junction left unmatched. CDR3 protein: CASSPPGTGYNEQFF. In DNA, the CDR3 is TGTGCCAGCAGCCCCCCCGGGACAGGGTATAATGAGCAGTTCTTC.

In regard to this clone: The identical CDR3 is also encoded by other nucleotide sequences in the sample. In DNA, the CDR3 is TGTGCCAGCAGTGCCAGGGAGGGCTATGGCTACACCTTC. It is translated as CASSAREGYGYTF. This chain links TRBV2 with TRBJ1-2, with a weak D call TRBD1 (5 bases). The CDR3 length is 13 residues. CDR1 is SNHLY, CDR2 FYNNEI, per germline. V lost 4 bases to trimming and J lost 4 bases, with 10 bases between them.

The CDR3 region is CASSLGGNTIYF. The CDR3 coding sequence is TGTGCCAGCAGCTTAGGTGGGAACACCATATATTTT. V is TRBV5-4 and J is TRBJ1-3; unclear D gene. This CDR3 is 12 amino acids long. Germline V gene lookup returns CDR1 SGHNT and CDR2 YYREEE (reference sequence). The V gene lost 2 bases and the J gene lost 7 bases, with 7 bases spanning the gap.